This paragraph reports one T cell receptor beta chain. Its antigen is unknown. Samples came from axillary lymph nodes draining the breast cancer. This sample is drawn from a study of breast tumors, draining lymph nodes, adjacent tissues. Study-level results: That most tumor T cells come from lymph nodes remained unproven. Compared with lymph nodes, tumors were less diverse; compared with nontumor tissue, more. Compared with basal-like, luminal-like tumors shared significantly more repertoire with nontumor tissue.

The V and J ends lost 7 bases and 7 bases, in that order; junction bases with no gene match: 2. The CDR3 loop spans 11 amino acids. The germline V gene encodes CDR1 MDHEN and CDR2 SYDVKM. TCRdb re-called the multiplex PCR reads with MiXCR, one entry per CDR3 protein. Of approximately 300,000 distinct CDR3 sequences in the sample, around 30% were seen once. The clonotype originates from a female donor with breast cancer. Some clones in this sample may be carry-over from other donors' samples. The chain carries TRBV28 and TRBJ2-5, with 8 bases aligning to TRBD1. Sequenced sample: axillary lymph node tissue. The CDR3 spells CASNRGVTQYF. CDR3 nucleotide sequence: TGTGCCAGCAACAGGGGGGTGACCCAGTACTTC.